These 28 T cell receptor beta chains came from one sample sequenced in a study of blood T cell repertoires in COVID-19. The data were produced by immunoSEQ multiplex PCR, yet TCRdb's version contains in-frame clones alone and is incomplete. The table has about 120,000 clones, approximately 83% seen once. The specimen sequenced was peripheral blood. Receptors were obtained from an elderly man with active or convalescent COVID-19.

The CDR3: CASSQWRATNYEQYF. The CDR3, as DNA: TGCGCCAGCAGCCAATGGAGGGCCACAAACTACGAGCAGTACTTC. The gene calls are TRBV4-3 and TRBJ2-7, with a tentative D call TRBD2 (6 bases). Trimming took off 2 bases at V and 3 bases at J, with 14 bases between the two ends. The V gene's germline CDR1 is LGHNA and CDR2 YSLEER. The CDR3 is 15 residues long.

The chain joins TRBV6-5 to TRBJ1-6; D gene unclear. Trimming pared 4 bases from V and 5 bases from J, leaving 15 bases between. Germline V gene sequence: CDR1 MNHEY, CDR2 SVGAGI. The CDR3 runs 16 residues. The CDR3 nucleotides read TGTGCCAGCAGTTCATGGCCAGAAATTCATAATTCACCCCTCCACTTT. Translating gives CASSSWPEIHNSPLHF.

The CDR3 DNA is TGTGCCAGTAGTATTTTCCAGGGGGCCTCCTACGAGCAGTACTTC. Its translation: CASSIFQGASYEQYF. This rearrangement joins TRBV19 to TRBJ2-7, with 8 bases lining up with TRBD1. The CDR3 covers 15 residues. CDR1 is LNHDA, CDR2 SQIVND, per germline (reference sequence). The V and J ends lost 3 bases and 0 bases, in that order; junction bases with no gene match: 4.

The chain joins TRBV30 to TRBJ1-5, with D unresolved. In germline, CDR1 is GTSNPN, CDR2 SVGIG (reference sequence). The germline V and J ends were trimmed by 1 base and 7 bases, with 14 bases remaining between them. CDR3 length equals 14 residues. The CDR3 coding sequence is TGTGCCTGGAGTGGAGTCCGGGGAAAACAGCCCCAGCATTTT. The encoded protein is CAWSGVRGKQPQHF.

The CDR3 reads CASSGLYEQYF. CDR3 nucleotides: TGTGCCAGCAGCGGGCTCTACGAGCAGTACTTC. The chain uses TRBV6-2 or TRBV6-3 and TRBJ2-7; D gene ambiguous. With 6 bases removed from V and 3 bases from J, the gap between germline ends came to 6 bases. The germline gives CDR1 MNHEY, CDR2 SVGEGT. This CDR3 has 11 residues.

This chain uses TRBV7-9 with TRBJ2-2; TRBD2 aligns across 9 bases. The V segment lost 5 bases and the J segment 6 bases; nucleotides outside the gene matches: 7. The germline V gene encodes CDR1 SEHNR and CDR2 FQNEAQ (reference sequence). The CDR3 is 15 residues long. The CDR3 protein is CASSLLAGEAGELFF. For the CDR3, the DNA is TGTGCCAGCAGCCTACTAGCGGGTGAGGCCGGGGAGCTGTTTTTT. The entire variable domain, with the rest obtained from reference TRBV7-9 and TRBJ2-2, is as follows: DTGVSQNPRHKITKRGQNVTFRCDPISEHNRLYWYRQTLGQGPEFLTYFQNEAQLEKSRLLSDRFSAERPKGSFSTLEIQRTEQGDSAMYLCASSLLAGEAGELFFGEGSRLTVL.

In this sample, this clone turned up once. This rearrangement joins TRBV28 to TRBJ1-3; maybe TRBD1 (6 bases). V dropped 6 bases and J dropped 4 bases, with 22 bases sitting between them. The germline gives CDR1 MDHEN, CDR2 SYDVKM. The CDR3 sequence is 17 residues long. The CDR3 protein is CASRPYGRTDPGNTIYF. As DNA, the CDR3 is TGTGCCAGCAGACCTTACGGCCGGACAGATCCGGGAAACACCATATATTTT.

V is TRBV25-1 and J is TRBJ2-7; 7 bases line up with TRBD1. CDR3 length equals 13 residues. With 6 bases clipped from V and 0 bases from J, the junction kept 2 bases outside the gene matches. Germline CDR1 is MGHDK and CDR2 is SYGVNS. This CDR3 reads CASRGQVSYEQYF. CDR3 coding DNA: TGTGCCAGCAGAGGACAGGTCTCCTACGAGCAGTACTTC.

The chain combines TRBV5-4 with TRBJ1-5; possible D gene TRBD1, 6 bases. The germline V gene encodes CDR1 SGHNT and CDR2 YYREEE (reference sequence). V was trimmed by 4 bases and J by 6 bases, leaving 14 bases between them. The CDR3 covers 14 residues. The CDR3, as DNA: TGTGCCAGCAGCGTACAGGGCCCACGTCAGCCCCAGCATTTT. Protein sequence: CASSVQGPRQPQHF. Drawing the rest from reference TRBV5-4 and TRBJ1-5, the complete variable domain is ETGVTQSPTHLIKTRGQQVTLRCSSQSGHNTVSWYQQALGQGPQFIFQYYREEENGRGNFPPRFSGLQFPNYSSELNVNALELDDSALYLCASSVQGPRQPQHFGDGTRLSIL.

The chain joins TRBV4-1 to TRBJ1-1, with 10 bases matching TRBD1. There are 15 residues in the CDR3. V lost 0 bases, J lost 8 bases, and 6 bases stayed unmatched. The germline gives CDR1 MGHRA, CDR2 YSYEKL. As DNA, the CDR3 is TGCGCCAGCAGCCAAGATCGGACAGGGGGACAAGAAGCTTTCTTT. Its translation is CASSQDRTGGQEAFF.

This clone was picked up a small number of times. The chain has TRBV7-7 and TRBJ2-5; no definite D call. CDR1 is SSHAT and CDR2 is FNYEAQ in the germline V gene (reference sequence). V was clipped by 3 bases and J by 2 bases, with 7 bases between them. The CDR3 consists of 13 residues. The CDR3 DNA sequence: TGTGCCAGCAGCTTTTCTAGTCAAGAGACCCAGTACTTC. Its translation is CASSFSSQETQYF.

This clone showed up just a few times. J is TRBJ2-5 and V is TRBV27; D remains unclear. In germline, CDR1 is MNHEY, CDR2 SMNVEV (reference sequence). V was clipped by 6 bases and J by 3 bases, with 5 bases between them. The CDR3 covers 11 residues. Written as DNA, the CDR3 is TGTGCCAGCAGCCCAGAAGAGACCCAGTACTTC. It codes for CASSPEETQYF.

This clone was observed a single time. The chain has TRBV5-4 and TRBJ2-7; 12 bases agree with TRBD2. The CDR3 covers 15 residues. Germline CDR1 is SGHNT and CDR2 is YYREEE (reference sequence). V was pared by 0 bases and J by 4 bases, with 2 bases of the junction left unmatched. The CDR3 spells CASSLASGRAYEQYF. The CDR3 DNA is TGTGCCAGCAGCTTGGCTAGCGGGAGGGCGTACGAGCAGTACTTC.

This clone was detected once. The gene calls are TRBV15 and TRBJ1-4; tentative D call: TRBD1 (6 bases). V dropped 1 base and J dropped 7 bases, with 16 bases sitting between them. The CDR3 runs 16 residues. Germline CDR1 LNHNV, CDR2 YYDKDF (reference sequence). The CDR3 region has the DNA TGTGCCACCAGCAGAGCCCGGGGGGCGGGGGGTGAAAAACTGTTTTTT. It encodes CATSRARGAGGEKLFF.

This clone was recorded once. This chain joins TRBV18 and TRBJ2-1, with a possible D match to TRBD1 (5 bases). V lost 0 bases to trimming and J lost 4 bases, with 10 bases between them. CDR3 length: 15 residues. From germline, CDR1 is KGHSH and CDR2 LQKENI. The CDR3, as DNA: TGTGCCAGCTCACCACCGCAGGGTCCATACAATGAGCAGTTCTTC. It translates to CASSPPQGPYNEQFF. Filled out from reference TRBV18 and TRBJ2-1, the complete variable domain reads NAGVMQNPRHLVRRRGQEARLRCSPMKGHSHVYWYRQLPEEGLKFMVYLQKENIIDESGMPKERFSAEFPKEGPSILRIQQVVRGDSAAYFCASSPPQGPYNEQFFGPGTRLTVL.

J is TRBJ2-7 and V is TRBV19; maybe TRBD2 (6 bases). Between the trimmed V and J ends, which lost 5 bases and 2 bases, there was a span of 10 bases. This CDR3 contains 13 residues. The V gene's germline CDR1 is LNHDA and CDR2 SQIVND (reference sequence). The CDR3 is CASSGDSAYEQYF. The CDR3 region has the DNA TGTGCCAGTAGTGGGGACTCAGCCTACGAGCAGTACTTC.

This clone was picked up one time. The V and J genes are TRBV5-1 and TRBJ2-5; 9 positions agree with TRBD1. This CDR3 is built from 14 residues. Trimming removed 5 bases from V and 3 bases from J; junction bases left unmatched: 5. Germline-derived CDR1 and CDR2 are SGHRS and YFSETQ. The CDR3 region has the DNA TGCGCCAGCAGTAAACGGGACAGGGAAGAGACCCAGTACTTC. Amino acid sequence: CASSKRDREETQYF.

V is TRBV3-1 (or the pseudogene TRBV3-2) and J is TRBJ2-1; 8 nucleotides agree with TRBD1. Trimming took 0 bases from V and 2 from J; bases not matched to a gene: 3. The CDR3 loop spans 16 amino acids. Germline CDR1 LGHDT, CDR2 YNNKEL (reference sequence). The CDR3, as DNA: TGTGCCAGCAGCCAAGATTTGGGACAGGCCTACAATGAGCAGTTCTTC. Encoded protein: CASSQDLGQAYNEQFF.

The gene calls are TRBV7-8 and TRBJ2-3; D is unresolved. V was pared by 4 bases and J by 9 bases, with 14 bases between. CDR3 size: 13 residues. From germline, CDR1 is SGHVS and CDR2 FQNEAQ. Written as DNA, the CDR3 is TGTGCCAGCAGCTCCGACCGGTCAGGCACGCAGTATTTT. This codes for CASSSDRSGTQYF.

The genes are TRBV3-1 (or the pseudogene TRBV3-2) and TRBJ2-1, with a tentative D call TRBD2 (5 bases). The CDR3 extends over 17 amino acids. The V and J ends lost 2 bases and 10 bases respectively, with 24 bases between them. Per germline, CDR1 LGHDT and CDR2 YNNKEL (reference sequence). CDR3 in amino acids: CASSQFRTGFLLVEQFF. Here the CDR3 DNA reads TGTGCCAGCAGCCAATTCCGCACGGGGTTTTTGTTGGTAGAGCAGTTCTTC.

This rearrangement joins TRBV6-5 to TRBJ1-2, with D uncertain. The CDR3 is made up of 12 amino acids. The germline V gene encodes CDR1 MNHEY and CDR2 SVGAGI. Trimming removed 5 bases at V and 7 bases at J, with 11 bases between. CDR3 loop: CASSPPAGGYTF. CDR3 sequence (DNA): TGTGCCAGCAGTCCCCCCGCGGGTGGCTACACCTTC.

The chain recombines TRBV7-2 with TRBJ2-4; 13 nucleotides agree with TRBD2. The CDR3 consists of 14 residues. V shed 4 bases and J 15 bases; nucleotides not matched to a gene: 9. The germline V gene encodes CDR1 SGHTA and CDR2 FQGNSA. CDR3 amino acids: CASSSGTSGAWLYF. DNA of the CDR3: TGTGCCAGCAGCTCTGGGACTAGCGGGGCCTGGTTGTACTTC.

The V and J genes are TRBV6-2 or TRBV6-3 and TRBJ1-2, with a weak D call TRBD1 (5 bases). V shed 4 bases and J shed 4 bases, with 7 bases lying between them. The CDR3 totals 12 residues. CDR1 and CDR2 (germline): MNHEY, SVGEGT. The CDR3 reads CASSSQGYGYTF. The CDR3 nucleotides are TGTGCCAGCAGTTCCCAGGGCTATGGCTACACCTTC.

The chain combines TRBV7-9 with TRBJ2-3; tentatively, D is TRBD2 (6 bases). The CDR3 contains 16 residues. Trimming removed 0 bases from V and 0 bases from J, with 10 bases in between. Germline loops: CDR1 SEHNR, CDR2 FQNEAQ (reference sequence). The CDR3 DNA sequence: TGTGCCAGCAGCTTAGCGGCAGGGACTAGCACAGATACGCAGTATTTT. Its protein product is CASSLAAGTSTDTQYF.

The chain employs TRBV10-3 and TRBJ2-5; 8 bases align to TRBD1. In germline, CDR1 is ENHRY, CDR2 SYGVKD. CDR3 length: 15 amino acids. J gave up 5 bases and V 9 bases, and 14 bases lay outside the gene matches. The CDR3 coding sequence is TGTGCCATTAAAGCCGGGACAGGCGATAGTGAGACCCAGTACTTC. Protein: CAIKAGTGDSETQYF.

J is TRBJ1-4 and V is TRBV7-9, with 9 bases identical to TRBD1. The CDR3 sequence is 16 residues long. Trimming cost V 5 bases and J 4 bases; bases outside gene matches: 8. Germline values: CDR1 SEHNR, CDR2 FQNEAQ (reference sequence). The CDR3 nucleotides read TGTGCCAGCAGCCTGACAGGGGGTAGGGGTAATGAAAAACTGTTTTTT. Translation gives CASSLTGGRGNEKLFF.

This clone came up a few times. J is TRBJ1-6 and V is TRBV30; D remains unclear. CDR3 length: 15 residues. V lost 1 base and J lost 0, with 7 bases in between. Germline V gene data show CDR1 as GTSNPN and CDR2 as SVGIG (reference sequence). The CDR3 here is CAWSGGSSYNSPLHF. Written as DNA, the CDR3 is TGTGCCTGGAGTGGTGGGAGCTCCTATAATTCACCCCTCCACTTT.

The chain has TRBV11-2 and TRBJ1-6; 8 nucleotides agree with TRBD1. CDR1 SGHAT and CDR2 FQNNGV come from the germline V gene. There are 14 residues in the CDR3. The J segment lost 7 bases and the V segment lost 2 bases, leaving 1 base of the junction unmatched. CDR3 protein: CASSLRQGNSPLHF. The CDR3 coding sequence is TGTGCCAGCAGCTTAAGACAGGGGAATTCACCCCTCCACTTT. The full variable domain, its missing parts supplied by reference TRBV11-2 and TRBJ1-6, is EAGVAQSPRYKIIEKRQSVAFWCNPISGHATLYWYQQILGQGPKLLIQFQNNGVVDDSQLPKDRFSAERLKGVDSTLKIQPAKLEDSAVYLCASSLRQGNSPLHFGNGTRLTVT.